The present T cell receptor delta chain was sequenced within a study of gamma-delta T cells after stem cell transplantation. As for this clone: It is likely a read error: a sequence one base away is far more abundant.

TCRdb reanalysed the RT-PCR reads with CATT. Among under 2,500 delta-chain clones listed, approximately 1.3% were seen once. The ends were cut back, 3 bases at V and 5 bases at J, with 15 bases in the middle. There are 14 residues in the CDR3. Germline lookup yields CDR1 GEAIGNYY and CDR2 EKD. This TCR was recovered from a human donor. It is not recorded whose cells these are; they may come from a transplant donor. The sequencing sample was made of gamma-delta T cells. This chain connects TRDV2 to TRDJ1; TRDD3 might be the D (5 bases). The CDR3 reads CACDSLPGKDKLIF. CDR3 DNA: TGTGCCTGTGACTCGTTACCGGGGAAAGATAAACTCATCTTT.